The following is a TCR beta chain sequence with its context. This sample is part of a study of OX40 agonist ivuxolimab in advanced cancers. About the study: The patients' treatment was ivuxolimab, an agonistic anti-OX40 (CD134) antibody. Prior checkpoint blockade (anti-PD-1, anti-PD-L1 or anti-CTLA-4) was permitted; about 40% had it.

Only in-frame clones appear in the TCRdb table, and some are missing; sequencing was by immunoSEQ multiplex PCR. The table lists around 30,000 clones, approximately 84% of them singletons. The TCR originated in an adult with an advanced solid tumor such as melanoma, head and neck, liver or kidney cancer. The sequencing here drew on CD4+ or CD8+ T cells sorted from blood, taken in a trial of the OX40 agonist ivuxolimab.

Here the CDR3 reads CASIRQLLPHEQYF. CDR3 DNA sequence: TGTGCCAGCATCCGGCAGTTACTCCCCCACGAGCAGTACTTC. This chain connects TRBV5-6 to TRBJ2-7; D is undetermined. The germline V gene encodes CDR1 SGHDT and CDR2 YYEEEE. The V and J ends lost 6 bases and 5 bases respectively, with 18 bases between them. This CDR3 contains 14 residues.